This paragraph reports one T cell receptor beta chain. The source of the sample is a study of technical replicates of blood from several donors. Method: immunoSEQ multiplex PCR; TCRdb's copy keeps in-frame clones and lacks some. The sample has fewer than 100,000 clones; more than 90% are singletons. The CDR3 consists of 14 residues. Trimming took 5 bases from V and 6 from J, leaving 14 bases between them. CDR1 is MNHNS, CDR2 SASEGT, per germline. Sequenced: T cells isolated from PBMCs. This receptor was obtained from a human donor in good health. The chain carries TRBV6-1 and TRBJ1-5; D is possibly TRBD1 (5 bases). CDR3 nucleotide sequence: TGTGCCAGCAGTCCCAGCGGGGCCTCTCAGCCCCAGCATTTT. Encoded protein: CASSPSGASQPQHF.